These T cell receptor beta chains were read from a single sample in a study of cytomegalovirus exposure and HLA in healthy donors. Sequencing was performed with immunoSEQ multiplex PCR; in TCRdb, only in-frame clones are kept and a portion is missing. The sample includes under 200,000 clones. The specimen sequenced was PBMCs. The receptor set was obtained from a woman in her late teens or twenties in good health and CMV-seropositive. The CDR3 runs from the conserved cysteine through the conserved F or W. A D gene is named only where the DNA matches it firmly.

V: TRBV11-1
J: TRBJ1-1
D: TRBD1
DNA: TGTGCCAGCAGCTTAGGGGACAGGGAGAACACTGAAGCTTTCTTT
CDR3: CASSLGDRENTEAFF

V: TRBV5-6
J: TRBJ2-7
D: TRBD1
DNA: TGTGCCAGCAGCTACGGTGACAGGGTTGACGAGCAGTACTTC
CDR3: CASSYGDRVDEQYF

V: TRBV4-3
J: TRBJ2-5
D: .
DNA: TGCGCCAGCAGCCAACCTAACAGGGTCCAAGAGACCCAGTACTTC
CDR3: CASSQPNRVQETQYF

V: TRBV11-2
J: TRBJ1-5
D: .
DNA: TGTGCCAGCAGCTCGAACCTGGGGGGTCAGCCCCAGCATTTT
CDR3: CASSSNLGGQPQHF

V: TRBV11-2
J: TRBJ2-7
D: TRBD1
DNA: TGTGCCAGCAGCCCCCGGAGGGCGGGACAGGGATACGAGCAGTACTTC
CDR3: CASSPRRAGQGYEQYF

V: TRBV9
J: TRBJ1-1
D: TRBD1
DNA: TGTGCCAGCAGCGTAGAGGGGGCGGGTTCTGAAGCTTTCTTT
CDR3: CASSVEGAGSEAFF

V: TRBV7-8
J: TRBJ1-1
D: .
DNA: TGTGCCAGCAGCTTCCATGAGCTCACTGAAGCTTTCTTT
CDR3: CASSFHELTEAFF

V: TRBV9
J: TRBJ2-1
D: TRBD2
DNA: TGTGCCAGCAGCGTAAAGAGGGCTAGCGGGGCGACTTCCTACAATGAGCAGTTCTTC
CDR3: CASSVKRASGATSYNEQFF

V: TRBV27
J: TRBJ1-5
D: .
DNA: TGTGCCAGCAGTTTGTCTTGGGGAGGCGGGCAGCCCCAGCATTTT
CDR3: CASSLSWGGGQPQHF

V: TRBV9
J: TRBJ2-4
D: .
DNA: TGTGCCAGCAGCGTGGGGCGAGGAAAAAACATTCAGTACTTC
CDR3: CASSVGRGKNIQYF

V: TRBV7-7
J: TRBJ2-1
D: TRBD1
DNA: TGTGCCAGCAGCGCCGGGACAGGTACATACAATGAGCAGTTCTTC
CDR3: CASSAGTGTYNEQFF

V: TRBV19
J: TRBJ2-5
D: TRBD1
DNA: TGTGCCAGTAGTATTATGGCTACATCCGACAGGGTCGAGACCCAGTACTTC
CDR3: CASSIMATSDRVETQYF

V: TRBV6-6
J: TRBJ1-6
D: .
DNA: TGTGCCAGCAGTTACGCCAGGGAACGTAATTCACCCCTCCACTTT
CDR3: CASSYARERNSPLHF

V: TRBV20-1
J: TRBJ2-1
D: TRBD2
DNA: TGCAGTGCTCTAGCGGGTCGGCAGTTCTTC
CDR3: CSALAGRQFF

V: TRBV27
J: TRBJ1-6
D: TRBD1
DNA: TGTGCCAGCCGGAGCGGACAGGCTGCTAATTCACCCCTCCACTTT
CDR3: CASRSGQAANSPLHF

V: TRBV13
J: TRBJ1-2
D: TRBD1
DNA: TGTGCCAGCAGCTTACGGGACAGTCTTTATGGCTACACCTTC
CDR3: CASSLRDSLYGYTF

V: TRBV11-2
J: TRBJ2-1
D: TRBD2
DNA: TGTGCCAGCAGCTTAGTACCGACTAGCGCGACCTACAATGAGCAGTTCTTC
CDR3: CASSLVPTSATYNEQFF

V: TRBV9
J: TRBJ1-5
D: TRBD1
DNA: TGTGCCAGCAGCGGGAGGACAGGGCCCGGGGAACAGCCCCAGCATTTT
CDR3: CASSGRTGPGEQPQHF

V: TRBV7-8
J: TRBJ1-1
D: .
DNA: TGTGCCAGCAGCTTATCACGGGTAATGAAAACTGAAGCTTTCTTT
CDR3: CASSLSRVMKTEAFF

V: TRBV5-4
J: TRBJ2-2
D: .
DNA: TGTGCCAGCAGCAAGGACCTGCTAGCGTCCGTTAACACCGGGGAGCTGTTTTTT
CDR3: CASSKDLLASVNTGELFF

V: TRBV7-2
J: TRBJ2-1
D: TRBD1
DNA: TGTGCCAGCAGCTCCACCGGGACAGGTATCGCCTACAATGAGCAGTTCTTC
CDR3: CASSSTGTGIAYNEQFF

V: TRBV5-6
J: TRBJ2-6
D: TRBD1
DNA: TGTGCCAGCAGCTATGGGACAGGCGCGGCTGGGGCCAACGTCCTGACTTTC
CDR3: CASSYGTGAAGANVLTF

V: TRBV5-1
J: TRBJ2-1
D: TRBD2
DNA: TGCGCCAGCAGCGGGCGCGGACTAGCGGGAGGTAGTTACAATGAGCAGTTCTTC
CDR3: CASSGRGLAGGSYNEQFF

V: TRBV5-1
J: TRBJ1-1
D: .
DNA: TGCGCCAGCAGCTTGGACTTGTTGAAGGGGCGGACGAACACTGAAGCTTTCTTT
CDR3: CASSLDLLKGRTNTEAFF

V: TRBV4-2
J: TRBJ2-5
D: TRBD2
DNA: TGTGCCAGCAGATCCGGGACTAGTCTCCAGGAGACCCAGTACTTC
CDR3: CASRSGTSLQETQYF

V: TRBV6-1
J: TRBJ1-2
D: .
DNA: TGTGCCAGCAGTGAAAGTACAGGAGTCATTAACTATGGCTACACCTTC
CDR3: CASSESTGVINYGYTF

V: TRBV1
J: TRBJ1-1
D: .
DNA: TGCACCAGCAGCCAAGGAACTCAACAGGGAACCTCATCTGAAGCTTTCTTT
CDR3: CTSSQGTQQGTSSEAFF

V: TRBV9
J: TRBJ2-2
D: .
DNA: TGTGCCAGCAGCCTGCCGGGCGGGGTGAACACCGGGGAGCTGTTTTTT
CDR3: CASSLPGGVNTGELFF

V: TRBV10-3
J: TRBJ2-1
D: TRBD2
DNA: TGTGCCATCAGTGTGCTAGCGGGGGAAAACAATGAGCAGTTCTTC
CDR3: CAISVLAGENNEQFF

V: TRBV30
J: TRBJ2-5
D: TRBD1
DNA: TGTGCCTGGAGTGTGGGGACAGGGAACCAAGAGACCCAGTACTTC
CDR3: CAWSVGTGNQETQYF

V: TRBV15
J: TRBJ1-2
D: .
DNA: TGTGCCACCAGCAGAGATCGGCAGGGCCATGGCTACACCTTC
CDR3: CATSRDRQGHGYTF

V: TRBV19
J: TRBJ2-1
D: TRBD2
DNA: TGTGCCAGTAGACAGGGACTAGCGGGACTGCACAATGAGCAGTTCTTC
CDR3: CASRQGLAGLHNEQFF

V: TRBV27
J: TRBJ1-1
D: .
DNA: TGTGCCAGCAGTCCCGGGGGGAGGACTGAAGCTTTCTTT
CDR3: CASSPGGRTEAFF

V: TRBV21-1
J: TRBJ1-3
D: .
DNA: TGTGCCAGCAGCAAAGGACAGGGTGGAAACACCATATATTTT
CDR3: CASSKGQGGNTIYF

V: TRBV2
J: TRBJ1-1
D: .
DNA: TGTGCCAGCAGTGTATCCAGGGGAAACACTGAAGCTTTCTTT
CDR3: CASSVSRGNTEAFF

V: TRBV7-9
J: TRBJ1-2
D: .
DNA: TGTGCCAGCAGCTACTATACAGGGATTAACTATGGCTACACCTTC
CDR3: CASSYYTGINYGYTF

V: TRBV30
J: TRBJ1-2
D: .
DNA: TGTGCCTGGAGTCCTGGACAGTTTGGCTACACCTTC
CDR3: CAWSPGQFGYTF

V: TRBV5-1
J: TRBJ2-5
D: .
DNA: TGCGCCAGCAGTCTCGGGGTCAGAGAAGAGACCCAGTACTTC
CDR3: CASSLGVREETQYF

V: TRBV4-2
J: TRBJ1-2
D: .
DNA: TGTGCCAGCAGCCAAGCTCAGGAGGCGCCCAAGCGAGGCTACACCTTC
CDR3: CASSQAQEAPKRGYTF

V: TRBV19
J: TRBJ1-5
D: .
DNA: TGTGCCAGTGCCGGGGGGGGAGTCAATCAGCCCCAGCATTTT
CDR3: CASAGGGVNQPQHF

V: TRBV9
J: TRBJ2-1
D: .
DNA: TGTGCCAGCAGCGTAGCAGGATTCTCCTACAATGAGCAGTTCTTC
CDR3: CASSVAGFSYNEQFF

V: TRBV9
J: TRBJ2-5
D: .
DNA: TGTGCCAGCAGCTACCTAGGGGGGGAGGAGACCCAGTACTTC
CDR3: CASSYLGGEETQYF

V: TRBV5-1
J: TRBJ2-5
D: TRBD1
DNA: TGCGCCAGCAGCTTCGGGACAGGTCAAGAGACCCAGTACTTC
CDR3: CASSFGTGQETQYF

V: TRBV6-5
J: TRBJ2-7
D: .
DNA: TGTGCCAGCCCCCGATGGGGGGTTCGGGAGCAGTACTTC
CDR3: CASPRWGVREQYF

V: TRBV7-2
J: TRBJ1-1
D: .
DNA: TGTGCCAGCAGCTTAGTGGCAGGGGAGTCGGCTGAAGCTTTCTTT
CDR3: CASSLVAGESAEAFF

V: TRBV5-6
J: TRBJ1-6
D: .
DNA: TGTGCCAGCAGCCCCCTCTCGGGGTCACCCCTCCACTTT
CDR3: CASSPLSGSPLHF